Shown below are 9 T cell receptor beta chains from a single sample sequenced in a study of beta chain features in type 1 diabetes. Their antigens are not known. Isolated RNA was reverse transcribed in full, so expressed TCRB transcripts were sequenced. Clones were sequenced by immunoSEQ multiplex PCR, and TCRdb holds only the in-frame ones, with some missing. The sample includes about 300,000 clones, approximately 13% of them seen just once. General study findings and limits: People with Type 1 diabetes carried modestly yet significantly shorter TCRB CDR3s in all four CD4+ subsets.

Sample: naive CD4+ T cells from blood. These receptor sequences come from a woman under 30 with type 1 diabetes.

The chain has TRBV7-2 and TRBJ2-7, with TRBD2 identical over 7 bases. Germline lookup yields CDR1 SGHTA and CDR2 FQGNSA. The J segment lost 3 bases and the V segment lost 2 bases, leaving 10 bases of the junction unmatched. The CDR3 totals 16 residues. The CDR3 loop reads CASSLSREALIYEQYV. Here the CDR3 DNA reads TGTGCCAGCAGCTTATCTCGGGAGGCCCTCATCTACGAGCAGTACGTC.

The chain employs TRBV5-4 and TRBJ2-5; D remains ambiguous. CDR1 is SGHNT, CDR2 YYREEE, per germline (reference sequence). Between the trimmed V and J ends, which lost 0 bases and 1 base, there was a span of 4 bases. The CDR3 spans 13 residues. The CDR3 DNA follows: TGTGCCAGCAGCTTGGCCAGCCAAGAGACCCAGTACTTC. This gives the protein CASSLASQETQYF.

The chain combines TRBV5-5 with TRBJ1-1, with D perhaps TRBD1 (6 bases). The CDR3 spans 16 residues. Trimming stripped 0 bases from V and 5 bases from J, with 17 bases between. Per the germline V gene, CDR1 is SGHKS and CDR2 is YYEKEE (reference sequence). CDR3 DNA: TGTGCCAGCAGCTTGGCAGGGGCGGTGGGGAGAACTGAAGCTTTCTTT. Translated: CASSLAGAVGRTEAFF. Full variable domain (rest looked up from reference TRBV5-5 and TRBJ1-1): DAGVTQSPTHLIKTRGQQVTLRCSPISGHKSVSWYQQVLGQGPQFIFQYYEKEERGRGNFPDRFSARQFPNYSSELNVNALLLGDSALYLCASSLAGAVGRTEAFFGQGTRLTVV.

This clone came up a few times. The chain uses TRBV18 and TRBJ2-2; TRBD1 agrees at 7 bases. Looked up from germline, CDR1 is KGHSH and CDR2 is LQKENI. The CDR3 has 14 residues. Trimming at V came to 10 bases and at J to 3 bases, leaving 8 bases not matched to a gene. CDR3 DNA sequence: TGTGCCACCAGGGACAGAACGGACACCGGGGAGCTGTTTTTT. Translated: CATRDRTDTGELFF.

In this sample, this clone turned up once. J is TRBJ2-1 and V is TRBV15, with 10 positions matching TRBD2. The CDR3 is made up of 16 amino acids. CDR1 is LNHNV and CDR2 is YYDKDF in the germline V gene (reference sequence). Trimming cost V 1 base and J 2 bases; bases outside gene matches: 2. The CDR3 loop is CATSRATSGTYNEQFF. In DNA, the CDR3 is TGTGCCACCAGCAGAGCTACTAGCGGGACCTACAATGAGCAGTTCTTC.

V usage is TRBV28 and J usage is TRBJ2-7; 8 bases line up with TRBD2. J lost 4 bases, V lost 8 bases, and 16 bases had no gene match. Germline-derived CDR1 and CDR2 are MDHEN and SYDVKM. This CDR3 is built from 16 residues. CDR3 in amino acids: CASLPSPSGPGYEQYF. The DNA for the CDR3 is TGTGCCAGCCTCCCCTCCCCTAGCGGGCCAGGATACGAGCAGTACTTC.

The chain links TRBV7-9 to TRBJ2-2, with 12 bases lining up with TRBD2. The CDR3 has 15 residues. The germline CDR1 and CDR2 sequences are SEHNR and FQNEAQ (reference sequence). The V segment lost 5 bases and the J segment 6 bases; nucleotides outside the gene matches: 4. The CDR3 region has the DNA TGTGCCAGCAGCCGACTAGCGGGAGTGTCCGGGGAGCTGTTTTTT. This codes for CASSRLAGVSGELFF.

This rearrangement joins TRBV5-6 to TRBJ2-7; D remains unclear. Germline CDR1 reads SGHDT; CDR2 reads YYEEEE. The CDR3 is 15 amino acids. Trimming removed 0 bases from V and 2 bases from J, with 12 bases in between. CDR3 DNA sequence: TGTGCCAGCAGCTTGGCCGCGACACCCCCCTACGAGCAGTACTTC. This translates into CASSLAATPPYEQYF.

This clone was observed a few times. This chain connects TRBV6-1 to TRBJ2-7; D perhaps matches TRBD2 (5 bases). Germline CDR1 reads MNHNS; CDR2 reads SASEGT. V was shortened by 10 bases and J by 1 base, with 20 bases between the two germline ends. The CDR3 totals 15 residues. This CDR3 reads CATFRGEPPSYEQYF. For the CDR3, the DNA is TGTGCCACCTTCCGGGGAGAACCGCCGTCCTACGAGCAGTACTTC.